The clone carrying this T cell receptor (beta chain) appeared a few times. The data were obtained in a study of CD8+ T cells in alopecia areata. After isolation, RNA underwent reverse transcription to generate cDNA as the sequencing template. Some clones are missing from TCRdb's copy, which holds only in-frame ones; the method was immunoSEQ multiplex PCR. The sample lists roughly 220,000 clones; roughly two fifths were seen once. The treatment was: oral pan-JAK inhibitor, 5-10 mg twice daily. As part of sample collection, lesional scalp punch biopsies and peripheral blood were taken from alopecia areata patients. The origin of this receptor is a human donor with alopecia areata. The starting material was CD4+ T cells sorted from blood, obtained at roughly week 30, from a patient treated with tofacitinib.

The CDR3 bases are TGTGCCAGCAGACCAGGACCGGACTACAATGAGCAGTTCTTC. Residues: CASRPGPDYNEQFF. The rearrangement joins TRBV7-2 to TRBJ2-1; D remains unclear. CDR3 size: 14 residues. Germline-derived CDR1 and CDR2 are SGHTA and FQGNSA. V lost 6 bases and J 3 bases, leaving 12 bases between the germline ends.